One and the same sample provided the 3 T cell receptor beta chains below, sequenced in a study of follicular helper T cells after annual influenza vaccination. Only in-frame clones appear in the TCRdb table, and some are missing; sequencing was by immunoSEQ multiplex PCR. This table holds approximately 1,300 clones, 70% to 90% found once. Stated time point: 2015-2016 season, pre-vaccination. Sequences were derived from CXCR5+ CD38+ circulating T follicular helper cells from blood, sampled on the day of influenza vaccination. Subset meaning: circulating Tfh, non-naive CD4+CXCR5+PD-1+ (ICOS+CD38+ or ICOS-CD38-). The receptor set was obtained from an adult who received the influenza vaccine.

V usage is TRBV30 and J usage is TRBJ2-3; 7 nucleotides line up with TRBD2. The CDR3 totals 16 residues. The germline V gene has CDR1 GTSNPN and CDR2 SVGIG (reference sequence). The trim removed 3 bases at V and 2 bases at J, leaving 11 bases unmatched. The CDR3 coding sequence is TGTGCCTGGAGCGGCTTCGGGGGGAGTTACACAGATACGCAGTATTTT. It yields the protein CAWSGFGGSYTDTQYF. Complete variable domain (other parts from reference TRBV30 and TRBJ2-3): SQTIHQWPATLVQPVGSPLSLECTVEGTSNPNLYWYRQAAGRGLQLLFYSVGIGQISSEVPQNLSASRPQDRQFILSSKKLLLSDSGFYLCAWSGFGGSYTDTQYFGPGTRLTVL.

The rearrangement uses TRBV29-1 and TRBJ2-5, with TRBD2 matching 7 bases. Germline loops: CDR1 SQVTM, CDR2 ANQGSEA. V gave up 5 bases and J gave up 4 bases; unmatched junction bases: 4. There are 12 residues in the CDR3. The CDR3 reads CSVSGGGETQYF. CDR3 nucleotide sequence: TGCAGCGTTTCGGGCGGGGGAGAGACCCAGTACTTC. The whole variable domain, remainder taken from reference TRBV29-1 and TRBJ2-5, is SAVISQKPSRDICQRGTSLTIQCQVDSQVTMMFWYRQQPGQSLTLIATANQGSEATYESGFVIDKFPISRPNLTFSTLTVSNMSPEDSSIYLCSVSGGGETQYFGPGTRLLVL.

CDR3 bases: TGCGCCAGCAGCCAAGGGTATATACAGTCTGGGGCCAACGTCCTGACTTTC. Translation gives CASSQGYIQSGANVLTF. The V gene is TRBV4-1, the J gene TRBJ2-6, with D unresolved. The CDR3 extends over 17 amino acids. Trimming removed 1 base at V and 1 base at J, with 11 bases between. The V gene's germline CDR1 is MGHRA and CDR2 YSYEKL.